Presented here are 8 T cell receptor beta chains from one specimen sequenced in a study of regulatory T cells in long-lasting Graves disease. Combining iRepertoire HTBI primers with Arm-PCR of CDR3 regions, the authors built TCR beta libraries. TCRdb re-called the multiplex PCR reads through MiXCR, storing one row per CDR3 protein. The data contain hundreds of thousands of distinct CDR3 sequences, around 16% of them seen just once; the ten biggest clones take up around a fifth. Sample time point: newly diagnosed GD, antithyroid drugs for less than 3 months. The authors made the TCR library using RNA they extracted from PBMCs. The sequencing here drew on peripheral blood mononuclear cells (PBMCs), taken at new diagnosis, from a patient treated with antithyroid drugs. Receptors originate from a female donor with Graves disease.

The sample holds many counts of this clonotype. The V gene is TRBV12-3 or TRBV12-4, the J gene TRBJ2-3, with TRBD2 matching over 9 bases. Germline trimming cut 6 bases from V and 3 bases from J; bases unmatched to any gene: 10. The CDR3 covers 16 residues. The CDR3 sequence is CASRQIAGALTDTQYF. CDR3 nucleotide sequence: TGTGCCAGCAGGCAAATAGCGGGGGCCTTAACAGATACGCAGTATTTT.

In its sample, this clonotype was seen many times. The gene calls are TRBV28 and TRBJ1-2; 7 nucleotides match TRBD1. Germline V CDR1 and CDR2: MDHEN, SYDVKM. CDR3 size: 13 residues. The J segment lost 7 bases and the V segment lost 7 bases, leaving 9 bases of the junction unmatched. The CDR3 DNA reads TGTGCCAGCATACCGGCCAGACAGGGTGGCTACACCTTC. This encodes CASIPARQGGYTF.

V and J are TRBV20-1 and TRBJ2-3; D call uncertain. This CDR3 spans 14 amino acids. Per the germline V gene, CDR1 is DFQATT and CDR2 is SNEGSKA (reference sequence). Deletions cut 4 bases from V and 4 bases from J, with 15 bases between. CDR3 sequence: CSATSSFRADTQYF. In DNA, the CDR3 is TGCAGTGCTACTTCCAGCTTTCGGGCAGATACGCAGTATTTT.

This clonotype was detected many times. This rearrangement joins TRBV20-1 to TRBJ1-1, with 7 nucleotides matching TRBD1. CDR3 size: 13 residues. CDR1 and CDR2 (germline): DFQATT, SNEGSKA (reference sequence). V was pared by 5 bases and J by 3 bases, with 6 bases of the junction left unmatched. The CDR3 protein is CSAVTGTHTEAFF. CDR3 sequence (DNA): TGCAGTGCTGTGACAGGGACCCACACTGAAGCTTTCTTT.

About this clonotype: A much more abundant neighbour one base away suggests this may be a read error. The rearrangement links TRBV12-3 or TRBV12-4 to TRBJ1-2; D is undetermined. The length of the CDR3 is 14 residues. The CDR3 loop reads CAGSLKAGTYGYTF. The CDR3 DNA reads TGTGCCGGCAGTTTGAAGGCAGGAACCTATGGCTACACCTTC.

The CDR3 region has the DNA TGTGCCAGCACCCTGGAGACAGCGCCCCTCCACTTT. This translates into CASTLETAPLHF. The chain carries TRBV12-3 or TRBV12-4 and TRBJ1-6; TRBD1 is a possible D gene (5 bases). With 7 bases removed from V and 13 bases from J, the gap between germline ends came to 14 bases. The CDR3 is 12 residues long.

This clonotype was counted at least ten times. The V gene is TRBV7-7, the J gene TRBJ2-3, with D maybe TRBD2 (5 bases). Trimming removed 5 bases from V and 6 bases from J, with 12 bases in between. The CDR3 runs to 13 residues. The germline gives CDR1 SSHAT, CDR2 FNYEAQ (reference sequence). CDR3 DNA sequence: TGTGCCAGCAGCCAGGAGGTGGCGGATACGCAGTATTTT. It codes for CASSQEVADTQYF.

V usage is TRBV20-1 and J usage is TRBJ2-7; 9 nucleotides align to TRBD1. Germline lookup yields CDR1 DFQATT and CDR2 SNEGSKA (reference sequence). With V trimmed by 0 bases and J by 3 bases, 15 bases remained unmatched. This CDR3 is built from 18 residues. The CDR3 loop reads CSARDWGTGNMPVYEQYF. The CDR3 nucleotides read TGCAGTGCTAGAGATTGGGGGACAGGGAATATGCCGGTCTACGAGCAGTACTTC.